Below, 27 T cell receptor beta chains from the same sample are listed, as sequenced in a study of blood T cells in healthy people across ages. Alongside a J-beta primer mix, a sample-barcoded 5' primer served in a second PCR lasting roughly 7 to 12 cycles. TCRdb passed the 5' RACE reads through MiXCR, listing each CDR3 protein once. The table includes hundreds of thousands of distinct CDR3 sequences, 29% detected once. Sequenced: blood. These receptors all come from a woman of 80 years or more in good health.

This clonotype was observed a few times. The chain is built from TRBV20-1 and TRBJ2-7; D is unresolved. Per germline, CDR1 DFQATT and CDR2 SNEGSKA (reference sequence). The CDR3 is 13 residues long. V was cut by 1 base and J by 4 bases, with 11 bases left in between. DNA for the CDR3: TGCAGTGCTAGAGCACGCGGAAATTACGAGCAGTACTTC. It yields the protein CSARARGNYEQYF.

This chain uses TRBV5-1 with TRBJ2-7; the match to TRBD1 covers 7 bases. Unmatched junction bases numbered 2, after V lost 0 bases and J lost 2 bases. The CDR3 runs 14 residues. From germline, CDR1 is SGHRS and CDR2 YFSETQ. CDR3 in amino acids: CASSLVQGPYEQYF. DNA of the CDR3: TGCGCCAGCAGCTTGGTACAGGGGCCCTACGAGCAGTACTTC.

In its sample, this clonotype was seen a few times. This sequence joins TRBV9 and TRBJ2-4; 11 bases are shared with TRBD1. The DNA end favors TRBJ2-7, so the J call may be wrong. This CDR3 has 15 residues. The germline V gene has CDR1 SGDLS and CDR2 YYNGEE. The CDR3 sequence is CASSVRTGGPSEQYF. CDR3 DNA: TGTGCCAGCAGCGTAAGGACAGGGGGCCCCTCCGAGCAGTACTTC.

V gene TRBV20-1 combines with J gene TRBJ2-1; 9 bases are a match to TRBD1. The CDR3 contains 19 residues. Germline assignment: CDR1 DFQATT and CDR2 SNEGSKA (reference sequence). The J segment lost 12 bases and the V segment lost 5 bases, leaving 29 bases of the junction unmatched. This chain's CDR3 is CSARLTDRGTERDSPRQFF. In nucleotides, the CDR3 is TGCAGTGCTCGACTCACGGACAGGGGAACGGAGCGGGACTCCCCGAGGCAGTTCTTC.

This clonotype was counted at least ten times. V is TRBV7-9 and J is TRBJ2-7, with TRBD2 as a possible D gene (6 bases). With 9 bases removed from V and 2 bases from J, the gap between germline ends came to 20 bases. Germline assignment: CDR1 SEHNR and CDR2 FQNEAQ (reference sequence). The CDR3 sequence is 15 residues long. The CDR3 nucleotides read TGTGCCAGTGCCTTGGGAGGACTACCGACCTACGAGCAGTACTTC. Translating it yields CASALGGLPTYEQYF.

There are many counts of this clonotype. The chain joins TRBV5-5 to TRBJ2-3; TRBD1 aligns across 10 bases. CDR1 is SGHKS and CDR2 is YYEKEE in the germline V gene (reference sequence). The CDR3 covers 16 residues. J gave up 3 bases and V 0 bases, and 4 bases lay outside the gene matches. The CDR3 is CASSLEGTGATDTQYF. The CDR3 nucleotides read TGTGCCAGCAGCTTGGAAGGGACAGGGGCGACAGATACGCAGTATTTT. The entire variable domain, with the rest obtained from reference TRBV5-5 and TRBJ2-3, is as follows: DAGVTQSPTHLIKTRGQQVTLRCSPISGHKSVSWYQQVLGQGPQFIFQYYEKEERGRGNFPDRFSARQFPNYSSELNVNALLLGDSALYLCASSLEGTGATDTQYFGPGTRLTVL.

As regards this clonotype: A read error may be the cause here, since a much bigger clone is one base away. The chain joins TRBV7-2 to TRBJ1-4, with no clear D. In germline, CDR1 is SGHTA, CDR2 FQGNSA. The CDR3 is 9 amino acids. The CDR3 is CAVNEKRFF. The CDR3, as DNA: TGTGCCGTTAATGAAAAACGGTTTTTT.

This clonotype was recorded at least ten times. The chain carries TRBV20-1 and TRBJ2-5; D gene ambiguous. From germline, CDR1 is DFQATT and CDR2 SNEGSKA (reference sequence). Trimming removed 8 bases from V and 5 bases from J, with 15 bases in between. This CDR3 is 12 amino acids long. CDR3 in DNA: TGCAGTTGCGCCCGAGCCGGGGAGACCCAGTACTTC. Protein: CSCARAGETQYF.

Worth noting for this clonotype: One base away lies a much larger clone, so this may be a sequencing read error. The rearrangement uses TRBV30 and TRBJ2-7; D remains ambiguous. Germline V gives CDR1 GTSNPN, CDR2 SVGIG (reference sequence). The CDR3 runs to 13 residues. The chain's CDR3 is CAWSVRQGYGQYF. CDR3 nucleotide sequence: TGTGCCTGGAGTGTCCGACAAGGCTACGGGCAGTACTTC.

The chain is built from TRBV7-2 and TRBJ2-1; D call uncertain. Germline CDR1 reads SGHTA; CDR2 reads FQGNSA. The CDR3 length is 12 residues. Here the CDR3 reads CAGRSRQDEQFF. The CDR3 DNA reads TGTGCGGGCCGGTCACGTCAGGATGAGCAGTTCTTC.

As concerns this clonotype: Relative to the germline gene, one junction end is altered; a read error may explain this. The chain links TRBV11-2 to TRBJ1-2; 7 bases are a match to TRBD1. CDR1 and CDR2 from the germline V gene are SGHAT and FQNNGV. The CDR3 contains 14 residues. Here the CDR3 DNA reads TGTGCCAGCACCTTAGGGGGCTCTAACTATGGCTACACCTTC. It codes for CASTLGGSNYGYTF.

The chain is built from TRBV10-1 and TRBJ2-5; 7 nucleotides agree with TRBD1. The CDR3 has 12 residues. Looked up from germline, CDR1 is WNHNN and CDR2 is SYGVQD (reference sequence). The V segment lost 0 bases and the J segment 11 bases; nucleotides outside the gene matches: 3. The CDR3, as DNA: TGCGCCAGCAGTGAGTCGGGACAGCCACAGTACTTC. The encoded protein is CASSESGQPQYF.

In its sample, this clonotype was seen a few times. This chain links TRBV15 with TRBJ2-2, with TRBD1 matching 9 bases. Trimming took 6 bases from V and 1 from J; bases not matched to a gene: 6. The V gene's germline CDR1 is LNHNV and CDR2 YYDKDF (reference sequence). The CDR3 sequence is 16 residues long. CDR3 loop: CATRNDRGLNTGELFF. The CDR3 coding sequence is TGTGCCACCAGAAACGACAGGGGGTTGAACACCGGGGAGCTGTTTTTT. Looking up the rest from reference TRBV15 and TRBJ2-2 gives the full variable domain: DAMVIQNPRYQVTQFGKPVTLSCSQTLNHNVMYWYQQKSSQAPKLLFHYYDKDFNNEADTPDNFQSRRPNTSFCFLDIRSPGLGDTAMYLCATRNDRGLNTGELFFGEGSRLTVL.

This clonotype occurred many times. The chain's CDR3 is CASSAPGYYGYTF. Written as DNA, the CDR3 is TGTGCCAGCAGTGCCCCAGGGTACTATGGCTACACCTTC. V usage is TRBV27 and J usage is TRBJ1-2, with a weak D call TRBD1 (5 bases). Trimming took 5 bases from V and 3 from J, leaving 10 bases between them. In germline, CDR1 is MNHEY, CDR2 SMNVEV (reference sequence). The CDR3 runs 13 residues.

Remarks on this clonotype: The junction does not match germline at one end; this may be a read error. The rearrangement links TRBV9 to TRBJ1-2; D is undetermined. The germline V gene encodes CDR1 SGDLS and CDR2 YYNGEE. The CDR3 consists of 12 residues. DNA for the CDR3: TGTGCCAGCAGCGTAGAGAGTTATGACTACACCTTC. As protein: CASSVESYDYTF.

The chain has TRBV18 and TRBJ2-2; D is perhaps TRBD2 (5 bases). Trimming took 0 bases from V and 4 from J, leaving 12 bases between them. The CDR3 is made up of 16 amino acids. Germline V gives CDR1 KGHSH, CDR2 LQKENI. CDR3 protein: CASSPPLALSTGELFF. CDR3 nucleotides: TGTGCCAGCTCACCACCGCTAGCCTTGAGCACCGGGGAGCTGTTTTTT.

This clonotype was counted at least ten times. J is TRBJ2-1 and V is TRBV18; D gene unclear. This CDR3 is built from 12 residues. Germline loops: CDR1 KGHSH, CDR2 LQKENI. The V end was cut by 6 bases, the J end by 9 bases, with 12 bases between. The CDR3, as DNA: TGTGCCAGCTCCCCCACGGCGAGTGAGCAGTTCTTC. Protein sequence: CASSPTASEQFF.

This chain joins TRBV5-1 and TRBJ2-3; 8 bases map to TRBD1. Trimming took 1 base from V and 4 from J; bases not matched to a gene: 11. The CDR3 spans 17 residues. Per the germline V gene, CDR1 is SGHRS and CDR2 is YFSETQ. This CDR3 is CASSLPGGPLSADTQYF. The CDR3 nucleotides are TGCGCCAGCAGCTTGCCAGGGGGCCCCCTTAGCGCAGATACGCAGTATTTT. The full variable domain, its missing parts supplied by reference TRBV5-1 and TRBJ2-3, is KAGVTQTPRYLIKTRGQQVTLSCSPISGHRSVSWYQQTPGQGLQFLFEYFSETQRNKGNFPGRFSGRQFSNSRSEMNVSTLELGDSALYLCASSLPGGPLSADTQYFGPGTRLTVL.

Points on this clonotype: This may come from a read error, since a much larger clone is one base off. V and J are TRBV12-3 or TRBV12-4 and TRBJ2-5; D might be TRBD1 or TRBD2, each matching 5 bases. The CDR3 totals 13 residues. The chain's CDR3 is CVSRTGPQETQYF. The CDR3 coding sequence is TGTGTCAGCAGAACGGGACCTCAAGAGACCCAGTACTTC.

On this clonotype itself: A much larger clone lies one base from this, so it may be a read error. This chain links TRBV6-2 or TRBV6-3 with TRBJ2-3; 9 positions agree with TRBD2. The CDR3 has 14 amino acids. The V gene's germline CDR1 is MNHEY and CDR2 SVGEGT. Trimming removed 5 bases from V and 6 bases from J; junction bases left unmatched: 6. The CDR3 reads CASSESSGGDTQYF. In DNA, the CDR3 is TGTGCCAGCAGTGAATCCAGCGGGGGGGATACGCAGTATTTT.

About this clonotype itself: A clone one base away is much larger, so this may be a read error. This chain connects TRBV20-1 to TRBJ2-3; D not resolved. The CDR3 sequence is 16 residues long. V was shortened by 8 bases and J by 2 bases, with 23 bases between the two germline ends. Germline values: CDR1 DFQATT, CDR2 SNEGSKA (reference sequence). DNA of the CDR3: TGCAGTTCAGAACCCATTAGTAACAGACTCACAGATACGCAGTATTTT. Its protein product is CSSEPISNRLTDTQYF.

This clonotype was counted at least ten times. The V gene is TRBV24-1, the J gene TRBJ2-5; D is tentatively TRBD1 or TRBD2 (5 bases each). The V end lost 6 bases, the J end lost 2 bases, and 12 bases lay between the germline ends. The germline gives CDR1 KGHDR, CDR2 SFDVKD. This CDR3 has 14 residues. CDR3 nucleotides: TGTGCCACCAGTCCCCCGGGACCTCAAGAGACCCAGTACTTC. Translating it yields CATSPPGPQETQYF.

CDR3 region: CASNFEGQVDTQYF. CDR3 sequence (DNA): TGTGCCAGCAACTTTGAAGGTCAGGTAGATACGCAGTATTTT. This chain joins TRBV9 and TRBJ2-3; no reliable D call. The V and J ends lost 6 bases and 5 bases respectively, with 16 bases between them. The CDR3 runs 14 residues. Per germline, CDR1 SGDLS and CDR2 YYNGEE.

This clonotype was observed many times. The CDR3 loop reads CSARERVTDTQYF. CDR3 in DNA: TGCAGTGCTAGGGAGCGGGTCACAGATACGCAGTATTTT. The chain couples TRBV20-1 to TRBJ2-3; tentative D call: TRBD2 (6 bases). V shed 3 bases and J shed 2 bases, with 9 bases lying between them. The CDR3 loop spans 13 amino acids. Germline CDR1 DFQATT, CDR2 SNEGSKA (reference sequence).

This clonotype was detected a few times. The chain links TRBV2 to TRBJ1-2, with D tentatively TRBD1 (6 bases). CDR3 length equals 15 residues. CDR1 is SNHLY and CDR2 is FYNNEI in the germline V gene. Deletions cut 6 bases from V and 4 bases from J, with 18 bases between. The CDR3 here is CASRTQRTAVYGYTF. The CDR3 region has the DNA TGTGCCAGCAGAACTCAAAGGACAGCCGTCTATGGCTACACCTTC.

On this clonotype: This may be a read error: a much more frequent sequence differs by one nucleotide. The V call is TRBV7-6, the J call TRBJ2-3; 9 nucleotides align to TRBD2. V gave up 2 bases and J gave up 8 bases; unmatched junction bases: 14. The CDR3 runs to 17 residues. Germline CDR1 reads SGHVS; CDR2 reads FNYEAQ. The CDR3 here is CASSLNVAGLAGLTQYF. The CDR3 bases are TGTGCCAGCAGCTTAAACGTGGCGGGGCTAGCGGGACTTACGCAGTATTTT.

This clonotype was seen repeatedly, ten times or more. The gene calls are TRBV12-3 or TRBV12-4 and TRBJ2-1; 12 positions match TRBD2. J lost 8 bases, V lost 6 bases, and 8 bases had no gene match. This CDR3 spans 15 amino acids. The CDR3: CASRQGLAGFDEQFF. Written as DNA, the CDR3 is TGTGCCAGCAGGCAAGGACTAGCGGGGTTCGATGAGCAGTTCTTC.